This T cell receptor beta chain emerged from a study of T cell responses to AZD1222 COVID-19 vaccine. Findings and caveats of the study: The study identified only a handful of AZD1222 recipients as seropositive at baseline. Spike-wide vaccine-associated CD4 TCRs dominated at 160-218 and 743-854. Most donors were white British, females outnumbered males, and clonal diversity was possibly underestimated. Spike-specific TCR breadth and depth grew following two AZD1222 doses.

Germline CDR1 is SGDLS and CDR2 is YYNGEE. Trimming left V 0 bases short and J 2 bases short, with 5 bases between. The CDR3 extends over 13 amino acids. The table came from immunoSEQ multiplex PCR; TCRdb's copy has only in-frame clones and leaves some out. Counted here are some 120,000 clones, 92% occurring once; the ten biggest clones make up approximately 1.1%. Turning to this clone: The antigen remains unidentified. The sample holds other DNA sequences that translate to the same CDR3.

V and J are TRBV9 and TRBJ1-2; D is uncertain. This specimen consisted of peripheral blood, obtained on day 0 of AZD1222 vaccination. The receptor was isolated from an adult in good health. CDR3 coding DNA: TGTGCCAGCAGCGTAGGACAAAACTATGGCTACACCTTC. Translation gives CASSVGQNYGYTF.